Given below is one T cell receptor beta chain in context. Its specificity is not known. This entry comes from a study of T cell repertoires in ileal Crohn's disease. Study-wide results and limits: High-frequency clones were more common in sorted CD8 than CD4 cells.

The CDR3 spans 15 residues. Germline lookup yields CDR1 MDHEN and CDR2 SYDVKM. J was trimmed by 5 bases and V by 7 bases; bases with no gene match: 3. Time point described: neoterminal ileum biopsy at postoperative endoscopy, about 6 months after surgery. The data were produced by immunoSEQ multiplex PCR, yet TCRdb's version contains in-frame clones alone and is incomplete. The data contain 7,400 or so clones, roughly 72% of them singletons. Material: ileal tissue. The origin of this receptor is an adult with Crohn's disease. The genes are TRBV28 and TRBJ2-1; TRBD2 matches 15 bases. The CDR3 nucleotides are TGTGCCAGCACCGGGACTAGCGGGAGGAACAATGAGCAGTTCTTC. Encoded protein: CASTGTSGRNNEQFF.